These 32 T cell receptor beta chains originate from one sample sequenced in a study of blood T cell repertoires in COVID-19. Produced via immunoSEQ multiplex PCR; TCRdb's table is partial and in-frame only. The data contain more than 200,000 clones, 70% to 90% of them singletons. The sample was PBMCs or T cells enriched from blood (not recorded which). The source of these receptors is a man aged 25-45 years who had recovered from COVID-19.

This clone turned up a few times. The J gene is TRBJ2-3, the V gene TRBV5-1; 10 bases are shared with TRBD2. The V and J ends lost 1 base and 1 base, in that order; junction bases with no gene match: 3. The CDR3 covers 16 residues. Germline V gives CDR1 SGHRS, CDR2 YFSETQ. This CDR3 reads CASSLTSGGGTDTQYF. The CDR3 DNA reads as TGCGCCAGCAGCTTGACGAGCGGGGGGGGCACAGATACGCAGTATTTT.

V is TRBV19 and J is TRBJ1-5; possible D gene TRBD1, 5 bases. The CDR3 runs to 15 residues. Germline CDR1 is LNHDA and CDR2 is SQIVND (reference sequence). The V gene lost 7 bases and the J gene lost 1 base, with 14 bases spanning the gap. The CDR3 reads CASNRDQGSNQPQHF. CDR3 DNA sequence: TGTGCCAGTAACCGAGACCAGGGAAGCAATCAGCCCCAGCATTTT.

The V and J genes are TRBV15 and TRBJ1-6; TRBD1 matches at 9 bases. The CDR3 has 15 residues. Germline CDR1 and CDR2: LNHNV and YYDKDF (reference sequence). V lost 1 base and J lost 7; bases outside the gene matches: 2. The CDR3 bases are TGTGCCACCAGCAGAGGCGACAGGGGGAATTCACCCCTCCACTTT. This codes for CATSRGDRGNSPLHF.

V and J are TRBV4-1 and TRBJ1-1; D remains ambiguous. Per germline, CDR1 MGHRA and CDR2 YSYEKL. The CDR3 consists of 13 residues. Trimming cost V 0 bases and J 5 bases, with 7 bases left between them. CDR3 in DNA: TGCGCCAGCAGCCAAGAGAGAGGGACTGAAGCTTTCTTT. Protein product: CASSQERGTEAFF.

This chain connects TRBV19 to TRBJ1-1; TRBD1 is a possible D gene (6 bases). Per the germline V gene, CDR1 is LNHDA and CDR2 is SQIVND (reference sequence). Trimming pared 3 bases from V and 1 base from J, leaving 9 bases between. The CDR3 contains 14 residues. CDR3 region: CASSIRTANTEAFF. The CDR3 bases are TGTGCCAGTAGTATCAGGACAGCGAACACTGAAGCTTTCTTT.

The gene calls are TRBV3-1 (or the pseudogene TRBV3-2) and TRBJ1-5; D possibly corresponds to TRBD1 (5 bases). Germline assignment: CDR1 LGHDT and CDR2 YNNKEL (reference sequence). The CDR3 sequence is 15 residues long. V dropped 2 bases and J dropped 6 bases, with 14 bases sitting between them. CDR3: CASSQSGDGGQPQHF. As DNA, the CDR3 is TGTGCCAGCAGCCAATCGGGGGACGGGGGTCAGCCCCAGCATTTT.

The CDR3 loop reads CASSLFAVPDRDNSNQPQHF. The CDR3 DNA reads as TGTGCCAGCAGCTTATTTGCCGTACCGGACAGGGATAATAGCAATCAGCCCCAGCATTTT. The chain couples TRBV7-6 to TRBJ1-5; TRBD1 agrees at 8 bases. CDR1 is SGHVS, CDR2 FNYEAQ, per germline. With 2 bases clipped from V and 0 bases from J, the junction kept 15 bases outside the gene matches. CDR3 size: 20 residues.

V gene TRBV4-1 combines with J gene TRBJ1-1; D unresolved. The CDR3 is 14 residues long. From germline, CDR1 is MGHRA and CDR2 YSYEKL. Trimming took 2 bases from V and 0 from J, leaving 7 bases between them. CDR3 in amino acids: CASSQTRMNTEAFF. As DNA, the CDR3 is TGCGCCAGCAGCCAAACCAGGATGAACACTGAAGCTTTCTTT.

The genes are TRBV7-9 and TRBJ1-2; D unclear. Per the germline V gene, CDR1 is SEHNR and CDR2 is FQNEAQ (reference sequence). This CDR3 is built from 15 residues. V was pared by 4 bases and J by 10 bases, with 22 bases between. The CDR3: CASSSLNPRERNYTF. CDR3 nucleotides: TGTGCCAGCAGCTCCCTAAATCCCCGGGAGAGGAACTACACCTTC.

The gene calls are TRBV29-1 and TRBJ1-2; no clear D gene. Trimming left V 5 bases short and J 7 bases short, with 8 bases between. Germline CDR1 and CDR2: SQVTM and ANQGSEA. This CDR3 comprises 10 residues. The CDR3 bases are TGCAGCGTTTCGACGGGTGGCTACACCTTC. It codes for CSVSTGGYTF.

V usage is TRBV6-5 and J usage is TRBJ1-2, with 7 bases that match TRBD1. The ends lost 5 bases at V and 4 bases at J; junction bases unmatched: 4. Germline V lookup: CDR1 MNHEY, CDR2 SVGAGI. The CDR3 is made up of 13 amino acids. The CDR3: CASSRDSPYGYTF. The CDR3 bases are TGTGCCAGCAGTCGGGACAGCCCCTATGGCTACACCTTC.

This clone was seen a few times. The rearrangement joins TRBV5-1 to TRBJ1-2; D gene unclear. Trimming took 2 bases from V and 8 from J, leaving 10 bases between them. Looked up from germline, CDR1 is SGHRS and CDR2 is YFSETQ. CDR3 length: 12 residues. The CDR3 DNA reads TGCGCCAGCAGCTTAGAGGGTCTGGGCTACACCTTC. Translation gives CASSLEGLGYTF.

This clone was detected only once. V gene TRBV27 combines with J gene TRBJ2-2; 15 bases agree with TRBD2. The length of the CDR3 is 16 residues. V lost 4 bases to trimming and J lost 6 bases; unmatched junction nucleotides: 3. The V gene's germline CDR1 is MNHEY and CDR2 SMNVEV (reference sequence). The CDR3 region has the DNA TGTGCCAGCAGTTCCCGGACTAGCGGGAGGGCCGGGGAGCTGTTTTTT. Protein: CASSSRTSGRAGELFF.

The V gene is TRBV30, the J gene TRBJ1-2; TRBD1 might be the D (5 bases). V was shortened by 4 bases and J by 8 bases, with 23 bases between the two germline ends. In germline, CDR1 is GTSNPN, CDR2 SVGIG (reference sequence). The length of the CDR3 is 15 residues. Here the CDR3 reads CAWTGRGRENQGYTF. CDR3 nucleotide sequence: TGTGCCTGGACCGGGCGGGGCAGGGAAAATCAAGGCTACACCTTC.

This clone was seen a handful of times. This chain joins TRBV7-9 and TRBJ2-3, with a possible D match to TRBD2 (6 bases). The CDR3 is 14 amino acids. Trimming removed 11 bases from V and 4 bases from J, with 19 bases in between. In germline, CDR1 is SEHNR, CDR2 FQNEAQ (reference sequence). CDR3 sequence: CAGGLRSGPDTQYF. The CDR3 nucleotides read TGTGCCGGAGGACTACGGTCAGGCCCAGATACGCAGTATTTT.

This chain joins TRBV28 and TRBJ2-3; 13 positions match TRBD2. With 6 bases clipped from V and 11 bases from J, the junction kept 11 bases outside the gene matches. CDR3 size: 15 residues. CDR1 is MDHEN, CDR2 SYDVKM, per germline. This CDR3 reads CASSPYGTSGTKQYF. CDR3 nucleotides: TGTGCCAGCAGCCCATACGGGACTAGCGGGACAAAGCAGTATTTT.

The chain is built from TRBV4-2 and TRBJ1-6, with 10 bases lining up with TRBD1. Trimming took 1 base from V and 7 from J; bases not matched to a gene: 4. CDR1 is LGHNA, CDR2 YNFKEQ, per germline. This CDR3 has 16 residues. CDR3 nucleotides: TGTGCCAGCAGCCAAGTAGCGACAGGGGGCAATTCACCCCTCCACTTT. This gives the protein CASSQVATGGNSPLHF.

The rearrangement uses TRBV5-1 and TRBJ1-1; TRBD1 matches 8 bases. This CDR3 is 15 amino acids long. Germline V lookup: CDR1 SGHRS, CDR2 YFSETQ. After removal of 5 bases from V and 4 bases from J, the junction contained 10 bases not matched to a gene. CDR3 nucleotides: TGCGCCAGCAGGAGACCAGGGGGCAGGGGCACTGAAGCTTTCTTT. Translation: CASRRPGGRGTEAFF.

The CDR3 sequence is CASLRLAGPREQYF. In DNA form, the CDR3 reads TGTGCCAGCCTTAGACTAGCGGGGCCGCGGGAGCAGTACTTC. The chain links TRBV28 to TRBJ2-7; TRBD2 aligns across 11 bases. The V gene end was trimmed by 8 bases and the J gene end by 7 bases; junction bases not matched to a gene: 10. Per the germline V gene, CDR1 is MDHEN and CDR2 is SYDVKM. There are 14 residues in the CDR3.

The chain combines TRBV29-1 with TRBJ1-3, with unresolved D. Germline CDR1 is SQVTM and CDR2 is ANQGSEA. Trimming shortened V by 3 bases and J by 0 bases, and 6 bases separated the two germline ends. The CDR3 has 13 amino acids. The CDR3 sequence is CSVDGGSGNTIYF. In DNA, the CDR3 is TGCAGCGTTGACGGCGGCTCTGGAAACACCATATATTTT.

Here the CDR3 DNA reads TGTGCCAGCAGTTCGGACAGGGGTAAGGGGACCCAGTACTTC. This sequence encodes CASSSDRGKGTQYF. The chain recombines TRBV27 with TRBJ2-5; 9 positions match TRBD1. Germline V gene lookup returns CDR1 MNHEY and CDR2 SMNVEV (reference sequence). CDR3 length equals 14 residues. V was pared by 4 bases and J by 7 bases, with 7 bases of the junction left unmatched.

J is TRBJ2-3 and V is TRBV5-1; TRBD1 aligns across 8 bases. This CDR3 comprises 16 residues. With V trimmed by 4 bases and J by 4 bases, 11 bases remained unmatched. In germline, CDR1 is SGHRS, CDR2 YFSETQ. The DNA of the CDR3 is TGCGCCAGCAGCATGAGTGGACAGGGTTCCGCAGATACGCAGTATTTT. Protein: CASSMSGQGSADTQYF.

The V and J genes are TRBV6-5 and TRBJ1-4, with D possibly being TRBD1 (5 bases). This CDR3 contains 15 residues. The germline CDR1 and CDR2 sequences are MNHEY and SVGAGI. Trimming shortened V by 5 bases and J by 0 bases, and 10 bases separated the two germline ends. The CDR3 loop is CASSKTVATNEKLFF. The DNA for the CDR3 is TGTGCCAGCAGTAAGACAGTCGCAACTAATGAAAAACTGTTTTTT.

CDR3 sequence (DNA): TGTGCCAGCAGCCTACTAGCGGGATTAGATACGCAGTATTTT. Protein sequence: CASSLLAGLDTQYF. The V gene is TRBV14, the J gene TRBJ2-3; 10 bases are shared with TRBD2. The germline V gene has CDR1 SGHDN and CDR2 FVKESK. The CDR3 has 14 amino acids. The V segment lost 4 bases and the J segment 5 bases; nucleotides outside the gene matches: 3.

The chain uses TRBV13 and TRBJ2-1; maybe TRBD1 (6 bases). The CDR3 is made up of 14 amino acids. The germline V gene has CDR1 PRHDT and CDR2 FYEKMQ (reference sequence). Trimming took 3 bases from V and 7 from J, leaving 13 bases between them. The CDR3 nucleotides read TGTGCCAGCAGCTTTGGTGGGGGCCCGAATGAGCAGTTCTTC. Translation: CASSFGGGPNEQFF.

The chain uses TRBV5-1 and TRBJ1-1; 8 nucleotides agree with TRBD1. Looked up from germline, CDR1 is SGHRS and CDR2 is YFSETQ. V lost 1 base and J lost 7; bases outside the gene matches: 6. This CDR3 is built from 14 residues. The CDR3 bases are TGCGCCAGCAGCTTGAATTTCGGGACAGGTGAAGCTTTCTTT. Residues: CASSLNFGTGEAFF.

The rearrangement uses TRBV19 and TRBJ1-1; TRBD1 might be the D (5 bases). V lost 8 bases and J lost 6, with 16 bases in between. The CDR3 totals 13 residues. CDR1 LNHDA and CDR2 SQIVND come from the germline V gene (reference sequence). The DNA for the CDR3 is TGTGCCAGTCGAATTTCAGGGCGCGCTGAAGCTTTCTTT. Amino acids: CASRISGRAEAFF.

This chain links TRBV11-2 with TRBJ2-3; D is unclear. From germline, CDR1 is SGHAT and CDR2 FQNNGV. The CDR3 loop spans 12 amino acids. V shed 5 bases and J shed 5 bases, with 8 bases lying between them. The CDR3 DNA reads as TGTGCCAGCAGCCCCCGTAGAGATACGCAGTATTTT. Amino acids: CASSPRRDTQYF. The whole variable domain, filled in from reference TRBV11-2 and TRBJ2-3, reads EAGVAQSPRYKIIEKRQSVAFWCNPISGHATLYWYQQILGQGPKLLIQFQNNGVVDDSQLPKDRFSAERLKGVDSTLKIQPAKLEDSAVYLCASSPRRDTQYFGPGTRLTVL.

The V and J genes are TRBV29-1 and TRBJ2-1; TRBD1 matches 7 bases. This CDR3 region has 11 residues. V was pared by 7 bases and J by 6 bases, with 3 bases of the junction left unmatched. The germline CDR1 and CDR2 sequences are SQVTM and ANQGSEA. The DNA of the CDR3 is TGCAGCGGCTACAGGGGCAATGAGCAGTTCTTC. Translating it yields CSGYRGNEQFF.

The rearrangement links TRBV7-2 to TRBJ2-4; maybe TRBD2 (5 bases). CDR1 is SGHTA, CDR2 FQGNSA, per germline. V dropped 1 base and J dropped 6 bases, with 7 bases sitting between them. The CDR3 has 13 amino acids. The CDR3 region has the DNA TGTGCCAGCAGCTTAGGGAGCGGAAACATTCAGTACTTC. Protein sequence: CASSLGSGNIQYF.

The CDR3 coding sequence is TGCGCCAGCAGCCAAGTTGGACAGAGCAATCAGCCCCAGCATTTT. Protein product: CASSQVGQSNQPQHF. V is TRBV4-1 and J is TRBJ1-5; possibly TRBD1 for D (6 bases). There are 15 residues in the CDR3. Looked up from germline, CDR1 is MGHRA and CDR2 is YSYEKL. V lost 1 base, J lost 1 base, and 8 bases lay in between.

This chain joins TRBV5-1 and TRBJ1-1; 12 bases fit TRBD1. CDR3 size: 16 residues. Germline CDR1 is SGHRS and CDR2 is YFSETQ. V lost 4 bases to trimming and J lost 7 bases; unmatched junction nucleotides: 11. Here the CDR3 DNA reads TGCGCCAGCAGCCAGGGCGGGGGACAGGGGGCTAATGAAGCTTTCTTT. Its translation: CASSQGGGQGANEAFF.